This TCR beta chain was identified during a study of shared clonotypes between healthy human individuals. Turning to the study itself: The study drew on two women and a few men aged 18 to 49 as donors.

Libraries were prepared by immunoSEQ multiplex PCR; TCRdb keeps only in-frame clonotypes and omits some of them. The table lists 2 million to 2.5 million clones, around 95% of them singletons. Germline assignment: CDR1 MGHRA and CDR2 YSYEKL. Trimming left V 4 bases short and J 0 bases short, with 12 bases between. This CDR3 region has 15 residues. For this clone: This sequence may be a read error, since a much larger clone differs from it by one base.

Sequencing was carried out using naive CD4+ T cells sorted from blood. The subset was: CD45RA+ positively selected. V is TRBV4-1 and J is TRBJ1-1; D not resolved. The TCR was taken from a man younger than 35 in good health. The CDR3 DNA reads TGCGCCAGCAGCCGCCCTCTCGGTATGAACACTGAAGCTTTCTTT. Protein: CASSRPLGMNTEAFF.